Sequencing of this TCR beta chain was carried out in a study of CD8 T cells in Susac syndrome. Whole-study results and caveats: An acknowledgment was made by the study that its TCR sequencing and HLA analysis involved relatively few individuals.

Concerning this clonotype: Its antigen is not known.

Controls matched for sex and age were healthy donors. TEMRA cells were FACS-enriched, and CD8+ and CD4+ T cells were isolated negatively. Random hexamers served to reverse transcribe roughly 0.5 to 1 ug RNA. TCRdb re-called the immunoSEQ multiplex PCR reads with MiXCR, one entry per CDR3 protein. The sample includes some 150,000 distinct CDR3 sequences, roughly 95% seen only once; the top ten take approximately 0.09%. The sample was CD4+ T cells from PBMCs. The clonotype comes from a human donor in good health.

The CDR3 DNA follows: TGTGCCAGCAGTGAACAGGGGGGACAGGGGGCGCTGAACTATGGCTACACCTTC. Amino acid sequence: CASSEQGGQGALNYGYTF. V is TRBV2 and J is TRBJ1-2; TRBD1 agrees at 12 bases. The V and J ends lost 2 bases and 2 bases, in that order; junction bases with no gene match: 9. There are 18 residues in the CDR3. Germline-derived CDR1 and CDR2 are SNHLY and FYNNEI.